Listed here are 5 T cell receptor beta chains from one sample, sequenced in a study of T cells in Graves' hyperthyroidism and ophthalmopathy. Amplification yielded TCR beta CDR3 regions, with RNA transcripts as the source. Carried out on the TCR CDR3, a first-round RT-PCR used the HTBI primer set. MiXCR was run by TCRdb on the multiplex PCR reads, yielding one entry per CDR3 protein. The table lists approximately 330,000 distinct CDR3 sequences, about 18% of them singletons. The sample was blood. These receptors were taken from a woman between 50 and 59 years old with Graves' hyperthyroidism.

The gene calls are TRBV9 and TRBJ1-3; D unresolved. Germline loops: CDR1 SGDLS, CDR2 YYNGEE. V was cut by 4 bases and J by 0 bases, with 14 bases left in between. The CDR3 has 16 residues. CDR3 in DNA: TGTGCCAGCAGCACCGTGGAGGATTCCTCTGGAAACACCATATATTTT. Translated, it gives CASSTVEDSSGNTIYF.

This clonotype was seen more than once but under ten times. The DNA for the CDR3 is TGTGCTAGTGGTTTGGGGCCGACTTTCGCCTATGGCTACACCTTC. Translating it yields CASGLGPTFAYGYTF. This chain uses TRBV12-5 with TRBJ1-2; D remains unclear. The CDR3 spans 15 residues. Germline loops: CDR1 LGHNT, CDR2 FRNRAP. V was shortened by 1 base and J by 4 bases, with 13 bases between the two germline ends.

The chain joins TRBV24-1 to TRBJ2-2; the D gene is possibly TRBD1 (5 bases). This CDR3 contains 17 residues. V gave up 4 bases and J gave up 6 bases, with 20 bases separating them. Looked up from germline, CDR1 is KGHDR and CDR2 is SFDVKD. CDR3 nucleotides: TGTGCCACCAGTGACTGGGGCTCCACCGGGCAGGCCGGGGAGCTGTTTTTT. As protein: CATSDWGSTGQAGELFF.

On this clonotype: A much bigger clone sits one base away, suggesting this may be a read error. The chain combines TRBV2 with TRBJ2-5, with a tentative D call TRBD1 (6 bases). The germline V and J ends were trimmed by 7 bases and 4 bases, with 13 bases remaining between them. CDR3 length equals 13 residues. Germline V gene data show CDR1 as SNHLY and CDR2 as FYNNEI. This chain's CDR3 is CASKDSYRETQYF. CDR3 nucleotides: TGTGCCAGCAAGGACAGCTACCGAGAGACCCAGTACTTC.

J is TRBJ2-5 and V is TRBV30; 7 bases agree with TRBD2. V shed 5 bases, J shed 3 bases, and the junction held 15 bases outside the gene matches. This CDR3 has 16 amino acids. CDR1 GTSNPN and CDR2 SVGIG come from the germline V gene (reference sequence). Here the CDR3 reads CAWGDAAGTTEETQYF. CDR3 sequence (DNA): TGTGCCTGGGGGGACGCAGCGGGGACGACTGAAGAGACCCAGTACTTC.